The 22 T cell receptor beta chains listed next were all sequenced from one sample in a study of cytomegalovirus exposure and HLA in healthy donors (dated by TCRdb to about 2017). The library was made by the immunoSEQ multiplex PCR assay. For the multiplex PCR, a mixture combining 60 forward primers for TCR Vbeta segments and 13 reverse primers for TCR Jbeta segments was used. TCRdb holds this immuneACCESS table with in-frame rearrangements only. Some clones are missing; in checked studies, unresolved V genes explain under half, and the rest has no known cause. This sample holds roughly 130,000 clones; less than 75% were observed only once. The ten largest clones capture 2% to 2.5% of the sample. Specimen: PBMCs. The receptors shown here come from a middle-aged woman in good health and CMV-seropositive.

The rearrangement uses TRBV11-3 and TRBJ2-2, with D possibly being TRBD2 (5 bases). CDR1 is SGHNT, CDR2 YENEEA, per germline. This CDR3 has 16 amino acids. Deletions cut 5 bases from V and 1 base from J, with 14 bases between. CDR3 loop: CASSPVSGKNTGELFF. As DNA, the CDR3 is TGTGCCAGCAGCCCGGTCTCCGGGAAGAACACCGGGGAGCTGTTTTTT.

This clone showed up many times. This sequence joins TRBV5-6 and TRBJ2-3; D unresolved. The V gene's germline CDR1 is SGHDT and CDR2 YYEEEE. This CDR3 spans 13 amino acids. V was clipped by 5 bases and J by 11 bases, with 18 bases between them. The CDR3 DNA sequence: TGTGCCAGCAGTCCACCCGGTGCTAGAAGGCAGTATTTT. Amino acids: CASSPPGARRQYF.

The chain has TRBV25-1 and TRBJ1-2; D is unresolved. Germline values: CDR1 MGHDK, CDR2 SYGVNS. The V and J ends lost 3 bases and 8 bases respectively, with 13 bases between them. The CDR3 loop spans 13 amino acids. DNA for the CDR3: TGTGCCAGCAGTGAGGGCGGGGAAGGCGGCTACACCTTC. The encoded protein is CASSEGGEGGYTF.

The chain couples TRBV27 to TRBJ2-5; 8 nucleotides line up with TRBD1. With 5 bases clipped from V and 2 bases from J, the junction kept 4 bases outside the gene matches. The V gene's germline CDR1 is MNHEY and CDR2 SMNVEV (reference sequence). The CDR3 has 14 residues. The CDR3 reads CASSPRDRQETQYF. CDR3 coding DNA: TGTGCCAGCAGTCCGCGGGACAGGCAAGAGACCCAGTACTTC.

CDR3 DNA: TGCGCCAGCAGCCAAGTCGGACTAGCGGGGATGGCCGGGGAGCTGTTTTTT. Translated: CASSQVGLAGMAGELFF. The chain has TRBV4-1 and TRBJ2-2; 12 bases line up with TRBD2. The germline V gene has CDR1 MGHRA and CDR2 YSYEKL. The CDR3 runs 17 residues. With V trimmed by 1 base and J by 6 bases, 6 bases remained unmatched.

The rearrangement links TRBV7-2 to TRBJ1-2; D not certain. Trimming left V 1 base short and J 8 bases short, with 11 bases between. Looked up from germline, CDR1 is SGHTA and CDR2 is FQGNSA. The CDR3 totals 13 residues. In nucleotides, the CDR3 is TGTGCCAGCAGCTTAGTCTGGGCTCGCGGCTACACCTTC. Amino acids: CASSLVWARGYTF.

The CDR3, as DNA: TGCGCCAGCAGCCCTCGTGGAGCGGGACGCTCAACAGATACGCAGTATTTT. Its translation: CASSPRGAGRSTDTQYF. V usage is TRBV4-3 and J usage is TRBJ2-3; 7 bases map to TRBD2. J gave up 3 bases and V 4 bases, and 13 bases lay outside the gene matches. This CDR3 comprises 17 residues. The germline V gene has CDR1 LGHNA and CDR2 YSLEER.

The chain has TRBV30 and TRBJ2-7; 9 nucleotides line up with TRBD1. Germline V gene data show CDR1 as GTSNPN and CDR2 as SVGIG (reference sequence). Trimming removed 1 base from V and 3 bases from J; junction bases left unmatched: 10. The CDR3 extends over 16 amino acids. CDR3 protein: CAWSAWTGAPHYEQYF. Here the CDR3 DNA reads TGTGCCTGGAGTGCTTGGACAGGGGCACCCCACTACGAGCAGTACTTC.

The V call is TRBV7-2, the J call TRBJ2-2; no clear D gene. Germline V gene data show CDR1 as SGHTA and CDR2 as FQGNSA. V was trimmed by 5 bases and J by 2 bases, leaving 9 bases between them. The CDR3 has 14 amino acids. CDR3 residues: CASSPDINTGELFF. CDR3 sequence (DNA): TGTGCCAGCAGCCCAGACATCAACACCGGGGAGCTGTTTTTT.

The rearrangement uses TRBV19 and TRBJ2-2, with TRBD2 identical over 11 bases. The CDR3 contains 17 residues. The germline V gene encodes CDR1 LNHDA and CDR2 SQIVND (reference sequence). The ends lost 3 bases at V and 2 bases at J; junction bases unmatched: 5. The CDR3 coding sequence is TGTGCCAGTAGTATCCAGGGACTAGCGGTTAACACCGGGGAGCTGTTTTTT. It encodes CASSIQGLAVNTGELFF.

On this clone: Other nucleotide sequences in the sample specify the same CDR3. The chain uses TRBV6-5 and TRBJ2-7; 8 nucleotides align to TRBD1. The CDR3 loop spans 13 amino acids. Germline trimming cut 5 bases from V and 5 bases from J; bases unmatched to any gene: 5. Germline V CDR1 and CDR2: MNHEY, SVGAGI. CDR3 nucleotide sequence: TGTGCCAGCAGTCGGACAGGGCTGAACGAGCAGTACTTC. Translation gives CASSRTGLNEQYF.

The V call is TRBV11-2, the J call TRBJ2-7; 7 bases align to TRBD2. The V and J ends lost 3 bases and 0 bases, in that order; junction bases with no gene match: 5. The length of the CDR3 is 15 residues. Germline CDR1 SGHAT, CDR2 FQNNGV. CDR3 region: CASSFPGGSSYEQYF. In DNA form, the CDR3 reads TGTGCCAGCAGCTTCCCCGGGGGGAGCTCCTACGAGCAGTACTTC. Together with reference TRBV11-2 and TRBJ2-7, the CDR3 gives the full variable domain: EAGVAQSPRYKIIEKRQSVAFWCNPISGHATLYWYQQILGQGPKLLIQFQNNGVVDDSQLPKDRFSAERLKGVDSTLKIQPAKLEDSAVYLCASSFPGGSSYEQYFGPGTRLTVT.

The chain carries TRBV4-3 and TRBJ2-7, with 15 bases that match TRBD2. Per the germline V gene, CDR1 is LGHNA and CDR2 is YSLEER. The CDR3 runs 17 residues. Germline trimming cut 4 bases from V and 4 bases from J; bases unmatched to any gene: 8. Written as DNA, the CDR3 is TGCGCCAGCAGCCGCTCCGCAGGGACTAGCGGGAGGTACGAGCAGTACTTC. Its translation is CASSRSAGTSGRYEQYF.

This clone was detected only a few times. V is TRBV10-3 and J is TRBJ2-7, with D tentatively TRBD1 (5 bases). This CDR3 contains 13 residues. V was trimmed by 7 bases and J by 0 bases, leaving 10 bases between them. In germline, CDR1 is ENHRY, CDR2 SYGVKD. The CDR3 coding sequence is TGTGCCATCATGGACACCTTCTCCTACGAGCAGTACTTC. This translates into CAIMDTFSYEQYF.

The chain has TRBV9 and TRBJ2-2, with 11 bases that match TRBD1. The germline gives CDR1 SGDLS, CDR2 YYNGEE. J was trimmed by 4 bases and V by 0 bases; bases with no gene match: 2. This CDR3 contains 16 residues. DNA for the CDR3: TGTGCCAGCAGCGTAGGGGGGACAGGGGGCACCGGGGAGCTGTTTTTT. This codes for CASSVGGTGGTGELFF.

The V gene is TRBV27, the J gene TRBJ1-4; the match to TRBD1 covers 7 bases. Trimming cost V 6 bases and J 5 bases; bases outside gene matches: 9. Germline values: CDR1 MNHEY, CDR2 SMNVEV (reference sequence). The CDR3 consists of 15 residues. CDR3 bases: TGTGCCAGCAGCCCGACAGGGATTCTCAATGAAAAACTGTTTTTT. Protein product: CASSPTGILNEKLFF.

The chain joins TRBV28 to TRBJ2-5, with no clear D. V was trimmed by 3 bases and J by 0 bases, leaving 20 bases between them. CDR1 is MDHEN, CDR2 SYDVKM, per germline. The CDR3 spans 18 residues. The CDR3 spells CASSFSVRGHAYQETQYF. In DNA, the CDR3 is TGTGCCAGCAGTTTCTCGGTCCGCGGTCATGCGTACCAAGAGACCCAGTACTTC. Full variable domain (remainder filled in from reference TRBV28 and TRBJ2-5): DVKVTQSSRYLVKRTGEKVFLECVQDMDHENMFWYRQDPGLGLRLIYFSYDVKMKEKGDIPEGYSVSREKKERFSLILESASTNQTSMYLCASSFSVRGHAYQETQYFGPGTRLLVL.

The V gene is TRBV19, the J gene TRBJ1-1; D gene ambiguous. The CDR3 contains 12 residues. Germline values: CDR1 LNHDA, CDR2 SQIVND (reference sequence). V was pared by 3 bases and J by 7 bases, with 9 bases between. The CDR3 region is CASSMRGSEAFF. Here the CDR3 DNA reads TGTGCCAGTAGTATGAGAGGGAGTGAAGCTTTCTTT. The whole variable domain, filled in from reference TRBV19 and TRBJ1-1, reads DGGITQSPKYLFRKEGQNVTLSCEQNLNHDAMYWYRQDPGQGLRLIYYSQIVNDFQKGDIAEGYSVSREKKESFPLTVTSAQKNPTAFYLCASSMRGSEAFFGQGTRLTVV.

The V gene is TRBV28, the J gene TRBJ2-5; a possible D gene is TRBD2 (6 bases). The CDR3 totals 14 residues. CDR1 is MDHEN and CDR2 is SYDVKM in the germline V gene. V gave up 3 bases and J gave up 5 bases, with 13 bases separating them. This CDR3 is CASSFGGILETQYF. Written as DNA, the CDR3 is TGTGCCAGCAGTTTTGGCGGGATACTGGAGACCCAGTACTTC.

The rearrangement uses TRBV9 and TRBJ1-2; tentatively, D is TRBD1 (6 bases). CDR3 length: 14 residues. In germline, CDR1 is SGDLS, CDR2 YYNGEE. The germline V and J ends were trimmed by 0 bases and 6 bases, with 12 bases remaining between them. CDR3 loop: CASSVGDIPHGYTF. DNA for the CDR3: TGTGCCAGCAGCGTAGGGGACATCCCGCATGGCTACACCTTC.

The V call is TRBV7-2, the J call TRBJ1-1, with a weak D call TRBD1 (6 bases). V lost 5 bases and J 5 bases, leaving 15 bases between the germline ends. Germline CDR1 is SGHTA and CDR2 is FQGNSA. This CDR3 contains 14 residues. CDR3: CASSLQGKRTEAFF. The CDR3 DNA reads as TGTGCCAGCAGCCTTCAGGGGAAGAGGACTGAAGCTTTCTTT.

The chain joins TRBV16 to TRBJ2-1; possible D gene TRBD1, 6 bases. The CDR3 sequence is 15 residues long. Germline V gives CDR1 KGHSY, CDR2 FQNENV. V lost 2 bases and J lost 7, with 15 bases in between. The CDR3 here is CASSQDGAGDNEQFF. Written as DNA, the CDR3 is TGTGCCAGCAGCCAAGATGGGGCAGGGGATAATGAGCAGTTCTTC. Using reference TRBV16 and TRBJ2-1 for the parts outside the CDR3, the full variable domain is GEEVAQTPKHLVRGEGQKAKLYCAPIKGHSYVFWYQQVLKNEFKFLISFQNENVFDETGMPKERFSAKCLPNSPCSLEIQATKLEDSAVYFCASSQDGAGDNEQFFGPGTRLTVL.